This T cell receptor beta chain is drawn from a study of CD8 T cells in ankylosing spondylitis. General observations from the study: Among TCR beta sequences, a motif of under ten highly homologous variants appeared characteristic of ankylosing spondylitis blood. Clones tied to disease were said to be significantly enriched in matched ankylosing spondylitis synovial fluid. Those disease-linked clones were CD8+; they were also relatively rare in peripheral blood.

Of note for this clonotype: The antigen is undetermined.

Generation of TCR beta libraries employed quantitative 5'-RACE incorporating molecular barcodes. Using its own MiXCR run on the 5' RACE reads, TCRdb lists one record per CDR3 protein. The sample lists about 440,000 distinct CDR3 sequences; about 15% were seen once. CDR1 is SGDLS, CDR2 YYNGEE, per germline. The CDR3 loop spans 12 amino acids. Trimming cost V 4 bases and J 4 bases, with 8 bases left between them. Sequenced: blood, either unsorted or a sorted T cell fraction (not recorded which). The gene calls are TRBV9 and TRBJ1-2; no reliable D call. This TCR derives from a male donor with ankylosing spondylitis. The CDR3 DNA is TGTGCCAGCAGCAAGTTGTCCTATGGCTACACCTTC. Translated: CASSKLSYGYTF. The whole variable domain, filled in from reference TRBV9 and TRBJ1-2, reads DSGVTQTPKHLITATGQRVTLRCSPRSGDLSVYWYQQSLDQGLQFLIQYYNGEERAKGNILERFSAQQFPDLHSELNLSSLELGDSALYFCASSKLSYGYTFGSGTRLTVV.